The clone carrying this T cell receptor beta chain was detected ten times or more. This sample was taken from a study of T cells in Graves' hyperthyroidism and ophthalmopathy. Study in general: Peripheral blood samples were taken at initial diagnosis, prior to any treatment.

V gave up 1 base and J gave up 0 bases, with 13 bases separating them. Germline V CDR1 and CDR2: KGHSH, LQKENI. This CDR3 has 17 residues. Patients between 18 and 65 years old had hyperthyroidism, newly diagnosed and lasting under 2 months. Amplification of TCR beta CDR3 regions was performed using RNA transcripts as template. The TCR CDR3 was amplified in a first-round RT-PCR using the HTBI primer set. One entry per CDR3 protein results from TCRdb running MiXCR on the multiplex PCR reads. The sample shows 150,000 to 200,000 distinct CDR3 sequences, 15% to 20% of them seen only once. The clonotype comes from a woman in her forties or fifties with Graves' hyperthyroidism. This chain connects TRBV18 to TRBJ1-3, with D possibly being TRBD1 (5 bases). What was sequenced was blood. The CDR3 nucleotides are TGTGCCAGCTCACCACAAGGCAGGGCCGACTCTGGAAACACCATATATTTT. It is translated as CASSPQGRADSGNTIYF.